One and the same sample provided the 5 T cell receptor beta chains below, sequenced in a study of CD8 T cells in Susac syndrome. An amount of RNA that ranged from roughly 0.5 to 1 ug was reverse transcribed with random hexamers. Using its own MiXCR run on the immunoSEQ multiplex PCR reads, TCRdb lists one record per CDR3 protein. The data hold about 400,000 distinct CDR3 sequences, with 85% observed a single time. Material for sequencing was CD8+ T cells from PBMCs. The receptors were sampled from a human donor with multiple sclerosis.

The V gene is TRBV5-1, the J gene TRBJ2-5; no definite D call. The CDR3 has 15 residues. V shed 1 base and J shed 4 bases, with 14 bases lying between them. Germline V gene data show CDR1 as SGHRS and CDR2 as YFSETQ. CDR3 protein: CASSLWLGLSETQYF. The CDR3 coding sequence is TGCGCCAGCAGCTTGTGGTTGGGGTTGTCAGAGACCCAGTACTTC.

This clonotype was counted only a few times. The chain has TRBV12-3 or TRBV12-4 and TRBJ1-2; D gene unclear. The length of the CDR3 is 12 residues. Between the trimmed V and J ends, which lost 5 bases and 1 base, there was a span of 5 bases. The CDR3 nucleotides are TGTGCCAGCAGTACAGATAACTATGGCTACACCTTC. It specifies CASSTDNYGYTF.

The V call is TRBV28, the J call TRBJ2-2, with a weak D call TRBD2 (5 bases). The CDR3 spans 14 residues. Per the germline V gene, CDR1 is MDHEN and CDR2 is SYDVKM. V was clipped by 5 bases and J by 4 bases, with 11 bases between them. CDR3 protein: CASSPRTRTGELFF. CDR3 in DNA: TGTGCCAGCAGTCCCAGGACTCGCACCGGGGAGCTGTTTTTT.

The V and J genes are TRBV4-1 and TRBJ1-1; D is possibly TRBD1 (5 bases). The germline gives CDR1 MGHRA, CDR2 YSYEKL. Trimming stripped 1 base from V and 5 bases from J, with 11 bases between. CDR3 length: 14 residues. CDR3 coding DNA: TGCGCCAGCAGCCAAGTCTCGGGGGAAACTGAAGCTTTCTTT. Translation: CASSQVSGETEAFF.

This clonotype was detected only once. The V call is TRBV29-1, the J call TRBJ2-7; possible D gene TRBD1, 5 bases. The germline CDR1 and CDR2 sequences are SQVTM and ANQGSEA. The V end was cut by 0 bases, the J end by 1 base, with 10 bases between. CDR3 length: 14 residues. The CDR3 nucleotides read TGCAGCGTTGAAGATCCCGACAGTTCCTACGAGCAGTACTTC. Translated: CSVEDPDSSYEQYF.